This entry lists 14 T cell receptor beta chains sequenced from one sample in a study of cytomegalovirus exposure and HLA in healthy donors. The PCR employed 60 Vbeta primers together with 13 Jbeta primers. Clones were sequenced by immunoSEQ multiplex PCR, and TCRdb holds only the in-frame ones, with some missing. The repertoire holds about 140,000 clones, with 75% to 90% as singletons. Input material: PBMCs. Receptors were obtained from a female donor in good health and CMV-seronegative.

The chain couples TRBV28 to TRBJ1-1; 8 nucleotides align to TRBD1. The CDR3 is made up of 15 amino acids. CDR1 is MDHEN, CDR2 SYDVKM, per germline. V shed 7 bases, J shed 4 bases, and the junction held 11 bases outside the gene matches. CDR3 amino acids: CASNPGQGASTEAFF. CDR3 nucleotides: TGTGCCAGCAACCCCGGACAGGGAGCGAGCACTGAAGCTTTCTTT. Combining the CDR3 with reference TRBV28 and TRBJ1-1 gives the whole variable domain DVKVTQSSRYLVKRTGEKVFLECVQDMDHENMFWYRQDPGLGLRLIYFSYDVKMKEKGDIPEGYSVSREKKERFSLILESASTNQTSMYLCASNPGQGASTEAFFGQGTRLTVV.

The V call is TRBV6-5, the J call TRBJ1-2, with TRBD1 as a possible D gene (5 bases). Germline V gene sequence: CDR1 MNHEY, CDR2 SVGAGI. Trimming took off 6 bases at V and 3 bases at J, with 11 bases between the two ends. This CDR3 is built from 13 residues. The CDR3 loop is CASRRQRYYGYTF. The CDR3 nucleotides read TGTGCCAGCAGACGACAGCGCTACTATGGCTACACCTTC.

This chain joins TRBV19 and TRBJ2-2; 12 nucleotides match TRBD2. Germline V lookup: CDR1 LNHDA, CDR2 SQIVND (reference sequence). J gave up 5 bases and V 4 bases, and 8 bases lay outside the gene matches. This CDR3 is 17 amino acids long. The CDR3: CASSTTSGRTGTGELFF. The CDR3 region has the DNA TGTGCCAGTAGTACCACTAGCGGGAGGACGGGGACCGGGGAGCTGTTTTTT.

This clone was picked up a small number of times. The chain has TRBV28 and TRBJ1-3; TRBD1 matches 7 bases. The CDR3 totals 14 residues. The germline gives CDR1 MDHEN, CDR2 SYDVKM. V lost 5 bases and J lost 2; bases outside the gene matches: 3. CDR3 loop: CASSPDRAGNTIYF. CDR3 DNA sequence: TGTGCCAGCAGTCCTGACAGGGCTGGAAACACCATATATTTT.

Comment on this clone: A read error may produce the germline difference seen at one junction end. The CDR3 DNA sequence: TGCAGCGTCGCCGGGCAAGACTATGGCTACACTTTC. Amino acids: CSVAGQDYGYTF. The chain couples TRBV29-1 to TRBJ1-2; D is undetermined. The CDR3 has 12 amino acids. Germline V gives CDR1 SQVTM, CDR2 ANQGSEA. The full variable domain, its missing parts supplied by reference TRBV29-1 and TRBJ1-2, is SAVISQKPSRDICQRGTSLTIQCQVDSQVTMMFWYRQQPGQSLTLIATANQGSEATYESGFVIDKFPISRPNLTFSTLTVSNMSPEDSSIYLCSVAGQDYGYTFGSGTRLTVV.

This chain links TRBV14 with TRBJ1-4; a possible D gene is TRBD1 (6 bases). The CDR3 is 14 residues long. Trimming stripped 5 bases from V and 8 bases from J, with 15 bases between. Per the germline V gene, CDR1 is SGHDN and CDR2 is FVKESK. CDR3 sequence (DNA): TGTGCCAGCAGCGTCAGGGGCGATAACGAAAAACTGTTTTTT. The encoded protein is CASSVRGDNEKLFF.

V gene TRBV5-1 combines with J gene TRBJ2-1; TRBD2 agrees at 11 bases. This CDR3 is built from 19 residues. With V trimmed by 2 bases and J by 0 bases, 10 bases remained unmatched. CDR1 is SGHRS and CDR2 is YFSETQ in the germline V gene. CDR3: CASSFLAGGSPGSYNEQFF. The CDR3, as DNA: TGCGCCAGCAGCTTTCTAGCGGGAGGATCCCCCGGCTCCTACAATGAGCAGTTCTTC.

This sequence joins TRBV5-1 and TRBJ2-1; 8 bases match TRBD2. Unmatched junction bases numbered 11, after V lost 4 bases and J lost 5 bases. The CDR3 has 16 residues. CDR1 and CDR2 from the germline V gene are SGHRS and YFSETQ. The CDR3 loop is CASSKLEAGAHNEQFF. The CDR3 coding sequence is TGCGCCAGCAGCAAACTAGAAGCGGGAGCCCACAATGAGCAGTTCTTC.

This chain links TRBV6-1 with TRBJ2-6; D is unclear. The V gene's germline CDR1 is MNHNS and CDR2 SASEGT. The CDR3 has 18 residues. The V gene lost 4 bases and the J gene lost 0 bases, with 16 bases spanning the gap. CDR3 residues: CASSGLPVGLSGANVLTF. The DNA of the CDR3 is TGTGCCAGCAGTGGATTACCAGTGGGCCTCTCTGGGGCCAACGTCCTGACTTTC.

This chain uses TRBV6-5 with TRBJ1-2, with 10 bases lining up with TRBD1. This CDR3 region has 14 residues. V lost 5 bases, J lost 4 bases, and 4 bases stayed unmatched. The germline V gene encodes CDR1 MNHEY and CDR2 SVGAGI. The CDR3 reads CASSPDRGGYGYTF. DNA of the CDR3: TGTGCCAGCAGTCCGGACAGGGGGGGCTATGGCTACACCTTC.

The rearrangement joins TRBV5-5 to TRBJ2-5, with 9 bases lining up with TRBD1. The CDR3 consists of 15 residues. Looked up from germline, CDR1 is SGHKS and CDR2 is YYEKEE (reference sequence). The junction had 8 bases not matched to a gene; V was cut back by 3 bases and J by 5 bases. The CDR3 loop reads CASSWGQGRGETQYF. The CDR3 nucleotides read TGTGCCAGCAGCTGGGGACAGGGCCGTGGGGAGACCCAGTACTTC.

This chain joins TRBV29-1 and TRBJ2-1; TRBD1 is a possible D gene (5 bases). Germline CDR1 and CDR2: SQVTM and ANQGSEA. The length of the CDR3 is 10 residues. V was pared by 7 bases and J by 8 bases, with 9 bases between. The CDR3 loop is CSALGDEQFF. DNA of the CDR3: TGCAGCGCCCTAGGGGATGAGCAGTTCTTC.

The V gene is TRBV6-5, the J gene TRBJ2-3, with TRBD1 matching over 11 bases. CDR3 length: 16 residues. V dropped 4 bases and J dropped 1; count of bases not matched to a gene: 4. The germline V gene encodes CDR1 MNHEY and CDR2 SVGAGI. The CDR3 DNA follows: TGTGCCAGCAGTTTCGGACAGGGGGCCGGCACAGATACGCAGTATTTT. Protein: CASSFGQGAGTDTQYF.

The V call is TRBV19, the J call TRBJ1-1, with 8 positions matching TRBD1. The V gene end was trimmed by 4 bases and the J gene end by 0 bases; junction bases not matched to a gene: 4. The germline V gene encodes CDR1 LNHDA and CDR2 SQIVND (reference sequence). The CDR3 extends over 15 amino acids. CDR3 amino acids: CASSNGQGMNTEAFF. In DNA, the CDR3 is TGTGCCAGTAGTAACGGACAGGGAATGAACACTGAAGCTTTCTTT.